The subject of this entry is one TCR beta chain. This CDR3 has 16 residues. With 2 bases clipped from V and 8 bases from J, the junction kept 5 bases outside the gene matches. CDR1 and CDR2 from the germline V gene are SGHTA and FQGTGA. Amplification of TCR beta CDR3 regions was performed using RNA transcripts as template. The study used the HTBI primer set for a first-round RT-PCR of the TCR CDR3. TCRdb called the multiplex PCR reads again in MiXCR, with one record for every CDR3 protein. The table shows 620,000 or so distinct CDR3 sequences, with around 15% occurring only once. This entry comes from a study of T cells in Graves' hyperthyroidism and ophthalmopathy.

Sequencing was performed on blood. This sequence joins TRBV7-3 and TRBJ2-1; TRBD2 matches at 14 bases. The receptor was derived from a woman in her forties or fifties with Graves' ophthalmopathy. The CDR3 is CASSLWGLAGADEQFF. The DNA for the CDR3 is TGTGCCAGCAGCTTATGGGGACTAGCGGGAGCCGATGAGCAGTTCTTC.